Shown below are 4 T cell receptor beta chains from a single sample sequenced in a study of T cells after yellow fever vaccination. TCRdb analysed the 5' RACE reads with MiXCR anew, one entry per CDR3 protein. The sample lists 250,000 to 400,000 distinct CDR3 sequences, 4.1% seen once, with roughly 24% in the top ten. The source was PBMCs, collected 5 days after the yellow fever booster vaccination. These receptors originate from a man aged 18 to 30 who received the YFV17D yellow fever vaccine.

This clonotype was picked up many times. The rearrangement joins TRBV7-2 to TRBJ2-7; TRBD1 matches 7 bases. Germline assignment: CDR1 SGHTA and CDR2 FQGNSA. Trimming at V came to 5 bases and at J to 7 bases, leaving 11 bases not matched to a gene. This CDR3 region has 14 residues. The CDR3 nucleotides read TGTGCCAGCAGCGGCCTCGGACAGGCGAGGGAGCAGTACTTC. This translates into CASSGLGQAREQYF.

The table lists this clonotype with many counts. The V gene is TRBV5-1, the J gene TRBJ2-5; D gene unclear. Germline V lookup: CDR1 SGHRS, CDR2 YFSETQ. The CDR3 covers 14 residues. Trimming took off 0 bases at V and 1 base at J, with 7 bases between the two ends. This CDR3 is CASSLASPQETQYF. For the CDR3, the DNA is TGCGCCAGCAGCTTGGCCTCTCCCCAAGAGACCCAGTACTTC.

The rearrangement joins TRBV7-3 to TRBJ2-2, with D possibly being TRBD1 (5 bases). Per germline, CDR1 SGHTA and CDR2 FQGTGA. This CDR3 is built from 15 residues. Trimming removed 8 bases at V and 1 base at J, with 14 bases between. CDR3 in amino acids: CASGPLQENTGELFF. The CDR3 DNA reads TGTGCCAGCGGACCCCTACAGGAGAACACCGGGGAGCTGTTTTTT.

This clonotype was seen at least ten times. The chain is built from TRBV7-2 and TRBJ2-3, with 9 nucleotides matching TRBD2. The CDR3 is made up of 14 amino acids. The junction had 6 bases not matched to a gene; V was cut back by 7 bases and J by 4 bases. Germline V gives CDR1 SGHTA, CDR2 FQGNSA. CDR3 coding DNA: TGTGCCAGCAAGGGACTAGCCCCCCCAGATACGCAGTATTTT. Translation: CASKGLAPPDTQYF. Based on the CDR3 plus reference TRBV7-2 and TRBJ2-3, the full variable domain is GAGVSQSPSNKVTEKGKDVELRCDPISGHTALYWYRQSLGQGLEFLIYFQGNSAPDKSGLPSDRFSAERTGGSVSTLTIQRTQQEDSAVYLCASKGLAPPDTQYFGPGTRLTVL.